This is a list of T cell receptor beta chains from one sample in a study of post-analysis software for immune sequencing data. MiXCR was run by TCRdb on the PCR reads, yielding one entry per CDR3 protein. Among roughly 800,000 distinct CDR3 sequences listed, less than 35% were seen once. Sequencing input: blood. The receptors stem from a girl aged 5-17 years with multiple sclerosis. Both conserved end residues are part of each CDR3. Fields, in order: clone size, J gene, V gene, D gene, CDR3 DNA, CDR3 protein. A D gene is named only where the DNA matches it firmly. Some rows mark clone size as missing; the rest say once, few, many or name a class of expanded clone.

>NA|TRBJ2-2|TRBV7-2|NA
TGTGCCAGCAGCGCCCTAGGGGCTGCGTACACCGGGGAGCTGTTTTTT
CASSALGAAYTGELFF
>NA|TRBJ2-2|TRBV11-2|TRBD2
TGTGCCAGCAGCTTATTCTGGGGGGCGCTCTCTCTAGCGGGAGGAACGAACACCGGGGAGCTGTTTTTT
CASSLFWGALSLAGGTNTGELFF
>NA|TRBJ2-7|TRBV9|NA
TGTGCCAGCAGCGTAGCGGGTGCGGGCTACGAGCAGTACTTC
CASSVAGAGYEQYF
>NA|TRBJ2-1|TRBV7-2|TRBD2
TGTGCCAGCAGCTTATCCTCTCGGGAGGGCAATGAGCAGTTCTTC
CASSLSSREGNEQFF
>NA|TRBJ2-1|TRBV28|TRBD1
TGTGCCAGCAGTCCGCACGGGACAGGGGGGTACAATGGGCAGTTCTTC
CASSPHGTGGYNGQFF
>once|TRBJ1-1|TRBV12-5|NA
TGTGCTAGTGGTCACGGGATCAACGGGCGGGGAGCTTTCTTT
CASGHGINGRGAFF
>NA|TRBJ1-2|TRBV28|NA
TGTGCCAGCAGTTCGATTCCCGGGGGCTACACCTTC
CASSSIPGGYTF
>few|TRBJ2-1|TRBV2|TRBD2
TGTGCCAGCAGAGGGACTAGCGCGGGGAATGAGCAGTTCTTC
CASRGTSAGNEQFF
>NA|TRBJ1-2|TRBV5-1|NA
TGCGCCAGCAGCGTCGCCGGGACAATCTATGGCTACACCTTC
CASSVAGTIYGYTF
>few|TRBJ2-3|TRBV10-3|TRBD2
TGTGCCATCAGTGGGACTAGCGGACCCACAGATACGCAGTATTTT
CAISGTSGPTDTQYF
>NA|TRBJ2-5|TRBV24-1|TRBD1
TGTGCCACCAGTGATGGGGGGGAGAGGACAGGGGCCCAAGAGACCCAGTACTTC
CATSDGGERTGAQETQYF
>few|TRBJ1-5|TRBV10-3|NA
TGTGCCATCGGCGTTGAGCAGCCCCAGCATTTT
CAIGVEQPQHF
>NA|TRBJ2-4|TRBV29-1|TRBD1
TGCAGCGTGGAGACAGGGAATGGAGCCAAAAACATTCAGTACTTC
CSVETGNGAKNIQYF
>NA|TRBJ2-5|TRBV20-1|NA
TGCAGGGGACGGGGACCCGTCCGGACCCAGTACTTC
CRGRGPVRTQYF
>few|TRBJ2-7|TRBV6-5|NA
TGTGCCAGCAGTTACGGTGGTGGGCTAACCTACGAGCAGTACTTC
CASSYGGGLTYEQYF
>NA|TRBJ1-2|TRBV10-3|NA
TGTGCCATCCACCAGACAGGCGGCCTCGATGGCTACACCTTC
CAIHQTGGLDGYTF
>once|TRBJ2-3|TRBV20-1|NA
TGCAGTTTCTTTCGGGGCACAGATACGCAGTATTTT
CSFFRGTDTQYF
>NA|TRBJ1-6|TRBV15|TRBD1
TGTGCCACCAGCGCCTACAGGGGGAATAATTCACCCCTCCACTTT
CATSAYRGNNSPLHF
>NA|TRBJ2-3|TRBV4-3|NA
TGCGCCAGCAGCCAGGGTTTGGGGGCAGATACGCAGTATTTT
CASSQGLGADTQYF
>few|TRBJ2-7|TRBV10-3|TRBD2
TGTGCCATCAGGACGAAGATTGACGGGGGGGGCGAGCAGTACTTC
CAIRTKIDGGGEQYF
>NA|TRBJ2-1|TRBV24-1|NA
TGTGCCACCAGTGAGGCGGGGCTTAATGAGCAGTTCTTC
CATSEAGLNEQFF
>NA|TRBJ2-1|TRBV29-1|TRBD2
TGCAGCGTTGATGGGAGGGCCCATGAGCAGTTCTTC
CSVDGRAHEQFF
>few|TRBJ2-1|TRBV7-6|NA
TGTGCCAGCAGCTGGGGAGGGGGGCGCGGCAATGAGCAGTTCTTC
CASSWGGGRGNEQFF
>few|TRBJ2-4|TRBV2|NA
TGTGCCAGCAGCAATACCCGGGACCAAGGAGCCAAAAACATTCAGTACTTC
CASSNTRDQGAKNIQYF
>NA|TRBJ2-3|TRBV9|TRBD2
TGTGCCAGTAATCTGGGAGCGGGGGCAGATACGCAGTATTTT
CASNLGAGADTQYF
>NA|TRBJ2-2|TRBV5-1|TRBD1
TGCGCCAGCAGCCTACAGGGGTCAAACACCGGGGAGCTGTTTTTT
CASSLQGSNTGELFF
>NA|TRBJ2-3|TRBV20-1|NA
TGCAGTGCCCTAGATAGACTCCATGCTAGCACAGATACGCAGTATTTT
CSALDRLHASTDTQYF
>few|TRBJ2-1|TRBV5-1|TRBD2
TGCGCCAGCAGCCGGGTGGCTAGCGGGAGTTGGGAGCAGTTCTTC
CASSRVASGSWEQFF
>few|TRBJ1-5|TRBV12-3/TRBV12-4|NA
TGTGCCAGCAGTTTAGGGAATAGCAATCAGCCCCAGCATTTT
CASSLGNSNQPQHF
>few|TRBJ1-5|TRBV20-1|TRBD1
TGCAGTGCTAGGGCCGGACAGGGGTATCAGCCCCAGCATTTT
CSARAGQGYQPQHF
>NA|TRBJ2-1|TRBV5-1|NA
TGCGCCAGCAGCTCCCTTTTGGCGGGTAGTGGTGAGCAGTTCTTC
CASSSLLAGSGEQFF
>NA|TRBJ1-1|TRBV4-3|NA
TGCGCCAGCAGCCAAGATTGGAGGGGCGCTTCTGAAGCTTTCTTT
CASSQDWRGASEAFF
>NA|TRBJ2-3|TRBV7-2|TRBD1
TGTGCCAGCAGCCCCCGTGATACCGGGACAGAAAGCACAGGTACGCAGTATTTT
CASSPRDTGTESTGTQYF
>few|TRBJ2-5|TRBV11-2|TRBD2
TGTGCCAGCAGCGCGGGACTAGCGGGATTAGAGACCCAGTACTTC
CASSAGLAGLETQYF
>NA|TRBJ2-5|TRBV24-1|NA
TGTGCCACCAGTGGTCCCCGGGCCGAAGAGACCCAGTACTTC
CATSGPRAEETQYF
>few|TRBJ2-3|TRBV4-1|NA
TGCGCCAGCAGCCAAGTCACCGAGCGTACCACAGATACGCAGTATTTT
CASSQVTERTTDTQYF
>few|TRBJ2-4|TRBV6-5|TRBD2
TGTGCCAGCAGCCAGACTAGCACCCCGAGGGACATTCAGTACTTC
CASSQTSTPRDIQYF
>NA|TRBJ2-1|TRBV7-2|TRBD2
TGTGCCAGCAGCTTATCTAGCGGGGGGGCATCCTACAATGAGCAGTTCTTC
CASSLSSGGASYNEQFF
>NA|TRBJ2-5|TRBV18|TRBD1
TGTGCCAGCTCCCCAGAGCCGGGACAGCAAGAGACCCAGTACTTC
CASSPEPGQQETQYF
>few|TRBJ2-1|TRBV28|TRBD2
TGTGCCAGCAGTTTCCTAGCGGGGTACAATGAGCAGTTCTTC
CASSFLAGYNEQFF
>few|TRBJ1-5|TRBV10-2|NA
TGCGCCAGCAGTGACTTAATACAGGGTTTAAATCAGCCCCAGCATTTT
CASSDLIQGLNQPQHF
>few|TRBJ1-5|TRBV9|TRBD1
TGTGCCAGCTCGGACAGGGGAGAACAGCCCCAGCATTTT
CASSDRGEQPQHF
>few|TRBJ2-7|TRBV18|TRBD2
TGTGCCAGCTCTAAACTGCGGGAGAGTTACGAGCAGTACTTC
CASSKLRESYEQYF
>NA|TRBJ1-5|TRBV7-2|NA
TGTGCCAGCAGCTTAGCGAGGACACCGGGCGATCAGCCCCAGCATTTT
CASSLARTPGDQPQHF
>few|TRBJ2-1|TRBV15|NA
TGTGCCACCAGCAGAGAGGGCTACAATGAGCAGTTCTTC
CATSREGYNEQFF
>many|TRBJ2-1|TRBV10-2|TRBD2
TGCGCCAGCAGTCTAGCGGGGGGCTACACTGAGCAGTTCTTC
CASSLAGGYTEQFF